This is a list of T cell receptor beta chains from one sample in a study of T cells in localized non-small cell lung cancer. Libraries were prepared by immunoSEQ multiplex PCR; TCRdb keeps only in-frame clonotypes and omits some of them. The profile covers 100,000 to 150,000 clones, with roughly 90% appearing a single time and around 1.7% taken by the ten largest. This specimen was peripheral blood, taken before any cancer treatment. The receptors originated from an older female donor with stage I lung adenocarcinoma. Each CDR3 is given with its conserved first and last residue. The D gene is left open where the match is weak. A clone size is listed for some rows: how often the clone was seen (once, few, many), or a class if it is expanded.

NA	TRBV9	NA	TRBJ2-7	TGTGCCAGCACCCCCGGACAGAGCTCCTACGAGCAGTACTTC	CASTPGQSSYEQYF
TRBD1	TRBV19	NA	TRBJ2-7	TGTGCCAGTAGTATGTCCGGAGACAGGGGCCACGAGCAGTACTTC	CASSMSGDRGHEQYF
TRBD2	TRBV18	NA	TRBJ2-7	TGTGCCAGCTCACCGACTAGCGGCTACGAGCAGTACTTC	CASSPTSGYEQYF
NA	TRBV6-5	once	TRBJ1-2	TGTGCCAGCAGTTATGGAGGGTGGGACTATGGCTACACCTTC	CASSYGGWDYGYTF
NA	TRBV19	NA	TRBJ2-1	TGTGCCAGTAACCCGGGAGTAGGGTCCGGTGAGCAGTTCTTC	CASNPGVGSGEQFF
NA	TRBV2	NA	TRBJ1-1	TGTGCCAGCATCCGGGATTACACTGAAGCTTTCTTT	CASIRDYTEAFF
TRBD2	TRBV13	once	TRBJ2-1	TGTGCCAGCAGCCCACGGACTAGCGGGGCCTACAATGAGCAGTTCTTC	CASSPRTSGAYNEQFF
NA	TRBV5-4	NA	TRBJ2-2	TGTGCCAGCAGCTTCGGGGGGGACAGCTTCGGCGGGGAGCTGTTTTTT	CASSFGGDSFGGELFF
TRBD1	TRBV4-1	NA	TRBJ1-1	TGCGCCAGCAGCCAAGAGGGGGGACAGGGTCGGTTATCGACTGAAGCTTTCTTT	CASSQEGGQGRLSTEAFF
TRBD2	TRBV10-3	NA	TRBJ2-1	TGTGCCATCCTACGGACTAGCGGAGCGTACAATGAGCAGTTCTTC	CAILRTSGAYNEQFF
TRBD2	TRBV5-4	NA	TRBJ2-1	TGTGCCAGCACCCCTACTAGCGATTACAATGAGCAGTTCTTC	CASTPTSDYNEQFF
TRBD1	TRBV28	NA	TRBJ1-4	TGTGCCAGCAGTCCGACAGGGGCTAATGAAAAACTGTTTTTT	CASSPTGANEKLFF
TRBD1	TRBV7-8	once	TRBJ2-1	TGTGCCAGCAGCTTAGCGGGACAGGCATACAATGAGCAGTTCTTC	CASSLAGQAYNEQFF
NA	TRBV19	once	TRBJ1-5	TGTGCCAGTAGTATAGCCGCAGGGATGGGACAGCCCCAGCATTTT	CASSIAAGMGQPQHF
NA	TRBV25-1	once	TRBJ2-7	TGTGCCAGCAGTGATCCACTCGAGCAGTACTTC	CASSDPLEQYF
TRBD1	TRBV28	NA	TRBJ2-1	TGTGCCAGCAGTCAACCGGGACAGGGTCTAAATGAGCAGTTCTTC	CASSQPGQGLNEQFF
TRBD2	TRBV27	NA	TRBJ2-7	TGTGCCAGCAGTTTATCGGGCGGGAGTCTCTACGAGCAGTACTTC	CASSLSGGSLYEQYF
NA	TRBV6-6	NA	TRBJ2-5	TGTGCCAGCAGTCGAGGGGCAGGGCCCCAAGAGACCCAGTACTTC	CASSRGAGPQETQYF
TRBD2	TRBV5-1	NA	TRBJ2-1	TGCGCCAGCAGCCCCAACGCGGGGGGAGGCACCTACAATGAGCAGTTCTTC	CASSPNAGGGTYNEQFF
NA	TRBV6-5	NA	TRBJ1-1	TGTGCCAGCAGTTACTCGCACGCGAAGAACACTGAAGCTTTCTTT	CASSYSHAKNTEAFF
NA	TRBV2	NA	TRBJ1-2	TGTGCCAGCACTGGGGTATATGGCTACACCTTC	CASTGVYGYTF
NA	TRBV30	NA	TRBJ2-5	TGTGCCTGGAGCCGGAGAAGGGTTGGGGAGACCCAGTACTTC	CAWSRRRVGETQYF